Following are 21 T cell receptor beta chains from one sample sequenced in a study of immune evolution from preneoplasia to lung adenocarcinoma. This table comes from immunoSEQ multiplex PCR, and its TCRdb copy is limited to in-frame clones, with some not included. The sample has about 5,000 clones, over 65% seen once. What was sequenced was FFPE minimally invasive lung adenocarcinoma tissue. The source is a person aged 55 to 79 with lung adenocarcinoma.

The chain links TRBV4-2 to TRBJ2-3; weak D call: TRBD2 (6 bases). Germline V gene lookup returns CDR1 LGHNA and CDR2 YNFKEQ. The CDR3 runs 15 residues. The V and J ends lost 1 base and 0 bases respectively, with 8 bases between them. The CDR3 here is CASSQVAGSTDTQYF. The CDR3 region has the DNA TGTGCCAGCAGCCAAGTCGCGGGAAGCACAGATACGCAGTATTTT.

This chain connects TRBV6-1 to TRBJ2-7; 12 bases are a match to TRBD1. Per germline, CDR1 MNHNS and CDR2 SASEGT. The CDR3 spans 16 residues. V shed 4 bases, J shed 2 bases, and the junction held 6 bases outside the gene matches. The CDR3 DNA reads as TGTGCCAGCAGTGGCGTCCGGGACAGGGGGCCCTACGAGCAGTACTTC. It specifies CASSGVRDRGPYEQYF.

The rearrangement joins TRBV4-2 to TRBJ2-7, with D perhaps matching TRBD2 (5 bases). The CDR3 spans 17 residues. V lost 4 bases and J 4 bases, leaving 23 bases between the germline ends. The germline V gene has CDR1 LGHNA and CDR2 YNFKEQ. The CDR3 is CASSPGGAAQRSYEQYF. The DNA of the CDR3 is TGTGCCAGCAGCCCAGGTGGAGCGGCACAACGGTCGTACGAGCAGTACTTC.

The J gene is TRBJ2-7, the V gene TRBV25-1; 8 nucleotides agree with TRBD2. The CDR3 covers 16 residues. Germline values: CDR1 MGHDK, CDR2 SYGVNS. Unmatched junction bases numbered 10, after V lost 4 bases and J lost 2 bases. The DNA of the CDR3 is TGTGCCAGCAGTGGAAGGACTAGCCGTGGGGCCTACGAGCAGTACTTC. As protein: CASSGRTSRGAYEQYF.

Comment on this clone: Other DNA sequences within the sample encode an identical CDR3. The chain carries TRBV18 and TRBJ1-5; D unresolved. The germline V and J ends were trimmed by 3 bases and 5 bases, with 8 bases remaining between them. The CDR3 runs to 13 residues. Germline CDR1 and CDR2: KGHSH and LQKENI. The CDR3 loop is CASSPGGDQPQHF. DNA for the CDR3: TGTGCCAGCTCACCGGGAGGCGATCAGCCCCAGCATTTT.

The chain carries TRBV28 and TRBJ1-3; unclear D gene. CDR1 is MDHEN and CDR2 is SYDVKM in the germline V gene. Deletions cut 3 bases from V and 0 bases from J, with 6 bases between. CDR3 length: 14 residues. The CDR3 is CASSFGASGNTIYF. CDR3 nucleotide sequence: TGTGCCAGCAGTTTTGGCGCCTCTGGAAACACCATATATTTT.

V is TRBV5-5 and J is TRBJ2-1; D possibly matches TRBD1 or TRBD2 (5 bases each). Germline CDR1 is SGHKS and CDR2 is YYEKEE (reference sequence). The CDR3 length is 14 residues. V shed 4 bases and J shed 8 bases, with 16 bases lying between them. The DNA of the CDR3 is TGTGCCAGCAGCGCCGGGACGGCTGCGGATGAGCAGTTCTTC. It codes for CASSAGTAADEQFF. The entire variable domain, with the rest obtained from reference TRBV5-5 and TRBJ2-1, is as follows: DAGVTQSPTHLIKTRGQQVTLRCSPISGHKSVSWYQQVLGQGPQFIFQYYEKEERGRGNFPDRFSARQFPNYSSELNVNALLLGDSALYLCASSAGTAADEQFFGPGTRLTVL.

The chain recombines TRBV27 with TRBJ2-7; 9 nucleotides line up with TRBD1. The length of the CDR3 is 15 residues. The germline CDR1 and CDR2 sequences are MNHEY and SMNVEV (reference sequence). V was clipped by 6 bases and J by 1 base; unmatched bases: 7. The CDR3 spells CASSPGDRVSYEQYF. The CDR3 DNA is TGTGCCAGCAGCCCAGGGGACAGGGTATCCTACGAGCAGTACTTC.

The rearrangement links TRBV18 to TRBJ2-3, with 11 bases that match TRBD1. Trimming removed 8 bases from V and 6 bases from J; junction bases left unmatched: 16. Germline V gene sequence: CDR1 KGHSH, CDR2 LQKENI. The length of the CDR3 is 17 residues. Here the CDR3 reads CASTLGQGDPYTDTQYF. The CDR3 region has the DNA TGTGCCAGCACCCTGGGACAGGGGGACCCTTACACGGATACGCAGTATTTT.

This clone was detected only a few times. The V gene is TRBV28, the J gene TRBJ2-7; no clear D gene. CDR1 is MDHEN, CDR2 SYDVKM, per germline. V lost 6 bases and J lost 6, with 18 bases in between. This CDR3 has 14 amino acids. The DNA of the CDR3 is TGTGCCAGCAGAACCCCCACTGTTGGGGTCGAGCAGTACTTC. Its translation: CASRTPTVGVEQYF. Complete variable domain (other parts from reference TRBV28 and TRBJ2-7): DVKVTQSSRYLVKRTGEKVFLECVQDMDHENMFWYRQDPGLGLRLIYFSYDVKMKEKGDIPEGYSVSREKKERFSLILESASTNQTSMYLCASRTPTVGVEQYFGPGTRLTVT.

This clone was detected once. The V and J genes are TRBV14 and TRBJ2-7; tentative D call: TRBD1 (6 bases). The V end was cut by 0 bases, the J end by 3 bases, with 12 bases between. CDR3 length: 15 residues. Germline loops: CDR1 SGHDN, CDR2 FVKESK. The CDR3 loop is CASSQDLGQFYEQYF. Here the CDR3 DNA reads TGTGCCAGCAGCCAAGATCTTGGACAGTTCTACGAGCAGTACTTC. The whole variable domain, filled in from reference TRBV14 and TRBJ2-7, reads EAGVTQFPSHSVIEKGQTVTLRCDPISGHDNLYWYRRVMGKEIKFLLHFVKESKQDESGMPNNRFLAERTGGTYSTLKVQPAELEDSGVYFCASSQDLGQFYEQYFGPGTRLTVT.

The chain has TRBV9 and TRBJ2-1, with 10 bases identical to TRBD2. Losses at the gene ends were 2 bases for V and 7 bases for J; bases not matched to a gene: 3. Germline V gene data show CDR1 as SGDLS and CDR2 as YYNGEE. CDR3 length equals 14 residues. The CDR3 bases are TGTGCCAGCAGCGTTAGCGGGGGGAAGAATGAGCAGTTCTTC. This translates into CASSVSGGKNEQFF.

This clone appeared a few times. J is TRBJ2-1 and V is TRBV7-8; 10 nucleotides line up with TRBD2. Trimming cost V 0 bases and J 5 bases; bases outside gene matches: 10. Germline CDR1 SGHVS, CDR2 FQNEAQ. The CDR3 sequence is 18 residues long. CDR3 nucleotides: TGTGCCAGCAGCTTAGCGGGGCCTAGCGGGAGTGGGAACAATGAGCAGTTCTTC. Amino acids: CASSLAGPSGSGNNEQFF.

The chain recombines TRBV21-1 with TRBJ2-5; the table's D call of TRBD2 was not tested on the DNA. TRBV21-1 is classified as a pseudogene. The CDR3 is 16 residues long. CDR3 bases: TGTGCCAGCAGCAAGGGGGGACTGTCTAGGCAAGAGACCCAGTACTTC. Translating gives CASSKGGLSRQETQYF.

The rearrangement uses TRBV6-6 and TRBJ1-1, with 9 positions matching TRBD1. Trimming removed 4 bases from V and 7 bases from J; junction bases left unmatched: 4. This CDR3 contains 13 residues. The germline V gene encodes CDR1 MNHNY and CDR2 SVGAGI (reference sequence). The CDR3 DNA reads TGTGCCAGCAGTTCCCGGGACAGGGTTGAAGCTTTCTTT. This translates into CASSSRDRVEAFF.

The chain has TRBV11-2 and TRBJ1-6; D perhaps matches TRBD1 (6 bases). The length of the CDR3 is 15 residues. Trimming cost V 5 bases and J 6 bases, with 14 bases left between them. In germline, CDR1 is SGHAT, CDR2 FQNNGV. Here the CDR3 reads CASSPGQPANSPLHF. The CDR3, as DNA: TGTGCCAGCAGCCCTGGACAGCCTGCTAATTCACCCCTCCACTTT.

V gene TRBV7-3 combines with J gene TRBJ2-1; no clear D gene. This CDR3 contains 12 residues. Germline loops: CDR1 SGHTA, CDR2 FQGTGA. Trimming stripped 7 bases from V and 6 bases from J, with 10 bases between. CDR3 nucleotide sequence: TGTGCCAGCATCCTGGCCTCCAATGAGCAGTTCTTC. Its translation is CASILASNEQFF.

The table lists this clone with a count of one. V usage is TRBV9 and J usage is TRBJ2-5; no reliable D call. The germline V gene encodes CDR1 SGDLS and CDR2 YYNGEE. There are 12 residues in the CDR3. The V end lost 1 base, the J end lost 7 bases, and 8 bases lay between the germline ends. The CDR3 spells CASSVFGGTQYF. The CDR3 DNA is TGTGCCAGCAGCGTATTCGGTGGGACCCAGTACTTC.

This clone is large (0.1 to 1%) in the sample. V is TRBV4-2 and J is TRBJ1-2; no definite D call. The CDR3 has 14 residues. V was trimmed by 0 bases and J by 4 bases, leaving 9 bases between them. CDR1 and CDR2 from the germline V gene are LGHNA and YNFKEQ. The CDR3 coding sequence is TGTGCCAGCAGCCAAGATGAGGGTCCCTATGGCTACACCTTC. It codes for CASSQDEGPYGYTF.

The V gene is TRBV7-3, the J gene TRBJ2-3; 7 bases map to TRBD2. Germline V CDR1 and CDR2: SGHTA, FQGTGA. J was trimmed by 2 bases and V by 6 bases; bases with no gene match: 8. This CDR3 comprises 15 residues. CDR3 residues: CASSPRAGVTDTQYF. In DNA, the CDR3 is TGTGCCAGCAGTCCGCGGGCGGGGGTCACAGATACGCAGTATTTT. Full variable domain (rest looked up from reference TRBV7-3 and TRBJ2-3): GAGVSQTPSNKVTEKGKYVELRCDPISGHTALYWYRQSLGQGPEFLIYFQGTGAADDSGLPNDRFFAVRPEGSVSTLKIQRTERGDSAVYLCASSPRAGVTDTQYFGPGTRLTVL.

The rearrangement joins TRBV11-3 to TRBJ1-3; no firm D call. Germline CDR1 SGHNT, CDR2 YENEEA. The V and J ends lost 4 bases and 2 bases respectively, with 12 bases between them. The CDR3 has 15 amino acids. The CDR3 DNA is TGTGCCAGCAGCTATGTCGCTGCAGCTGGAAACACCATATATTTT. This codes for CASSYVAAAGNTIYF.